The clone carrying this T cell receptor (beta chain) has ten or more counts. This record belongs to a study of T cells after yellow fever vaccination. Each CDR3 protein is one row after TCRdb ran MiXCR on the 5' RACE reads. The sample has about 340,000 distinct CDR3 sequences, approximately 13% seen once. Per the germline V gene, CDR1 is MGHDK and CDR2 is SYGVNS. CDR3 length equals 16 residues. V lost 3 bases and J lost 2, with 11 bases in between. The chain links TRBV25-1 to TRBJ2-6, with unresolved D. The sample was CD4+ T cells sorted from PBMCs, taken 15 days after the yellow fever booster vaccination. This TCR came from a man between 18 and 35 years old who received the YFV17D yellow fever vaccine. CDR3 loop: CASSDPGLTGANVLTF. CDR3 nucleotides: TGTGCCAGCAGTGATCCCGGGCTTACTGGGGCCAACGTCCTGACTTTC. The full variable domain, with the rest looked up from reference TRBV25-1 and TRBJ2-6, is EADIYQTPRYLVIGTGKKITLECSQTMGHDKMYWYQQDPGMELHLIHYSYGVNSTEKGDLSSESTVSRIRTEHFPLTLESARPSHTSQYLCASSDPGLTGANVLTFGAGSRLTVL.